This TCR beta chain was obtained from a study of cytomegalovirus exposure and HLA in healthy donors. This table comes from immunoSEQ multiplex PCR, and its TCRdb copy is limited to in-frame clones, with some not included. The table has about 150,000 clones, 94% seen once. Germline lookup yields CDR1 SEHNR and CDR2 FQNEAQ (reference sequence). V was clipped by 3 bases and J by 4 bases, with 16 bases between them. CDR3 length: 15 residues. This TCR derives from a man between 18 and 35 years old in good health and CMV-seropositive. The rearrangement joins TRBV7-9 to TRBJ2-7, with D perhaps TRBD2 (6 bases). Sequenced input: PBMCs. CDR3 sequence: CASSFGGGGFYEQYF. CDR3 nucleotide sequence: TGTGCCAGCAGCTTTGGGGGAGGAGGATTTTACGAGCAGTACTTC.